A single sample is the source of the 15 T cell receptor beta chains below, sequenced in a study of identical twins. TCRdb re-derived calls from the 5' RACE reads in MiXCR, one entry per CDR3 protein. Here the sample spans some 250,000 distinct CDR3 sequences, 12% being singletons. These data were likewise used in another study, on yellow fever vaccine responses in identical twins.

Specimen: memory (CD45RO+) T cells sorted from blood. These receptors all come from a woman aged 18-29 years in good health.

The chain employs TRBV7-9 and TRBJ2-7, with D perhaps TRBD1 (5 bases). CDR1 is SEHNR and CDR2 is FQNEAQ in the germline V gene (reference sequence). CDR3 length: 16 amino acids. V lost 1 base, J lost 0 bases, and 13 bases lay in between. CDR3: CASSLDVRVSSYEQYF. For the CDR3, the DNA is TGTGCCAGCAGCTTAGATGTCAGGGTGAGCTCCTACGAGCAGTACTTC.

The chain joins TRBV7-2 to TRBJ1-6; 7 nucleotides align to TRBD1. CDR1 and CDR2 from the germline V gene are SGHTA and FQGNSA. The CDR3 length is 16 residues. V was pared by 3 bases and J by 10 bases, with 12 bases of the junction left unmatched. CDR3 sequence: CASSFSTGRLGSPLHF. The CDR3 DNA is TGTGCCAGCAGCTTTTCGACAGGGCGATTGGGATCACCCCTCCACTTT.

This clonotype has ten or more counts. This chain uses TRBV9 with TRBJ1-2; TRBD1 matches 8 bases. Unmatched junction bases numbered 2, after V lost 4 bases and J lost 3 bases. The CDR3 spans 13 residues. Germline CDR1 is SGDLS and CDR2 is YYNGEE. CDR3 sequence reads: CASSLTGDYGYTF. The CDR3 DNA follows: TGTGCCAGCAGCCTGACAGGGGACTATGGCTACACCTTC. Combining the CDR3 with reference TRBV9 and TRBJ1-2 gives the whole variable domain DSGVTQTPKHLITATGQRVTLRCSPRSGDLSVYWYQQSLDQGLQFLIQYYNGEERAKGNILERFSAQQFPDLHSELNLSSLELGDSALYFCASSLTGDYGYTFGSGTRLTVV.

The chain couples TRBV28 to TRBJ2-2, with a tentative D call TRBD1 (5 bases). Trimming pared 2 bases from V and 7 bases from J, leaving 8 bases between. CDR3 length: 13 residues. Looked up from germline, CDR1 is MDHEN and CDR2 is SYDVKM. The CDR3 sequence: CASSLGAVGELFF. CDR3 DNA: TGTGCCAGCAGTTTAGGGGCGGTCGGGGAGCTGTTTTTT.

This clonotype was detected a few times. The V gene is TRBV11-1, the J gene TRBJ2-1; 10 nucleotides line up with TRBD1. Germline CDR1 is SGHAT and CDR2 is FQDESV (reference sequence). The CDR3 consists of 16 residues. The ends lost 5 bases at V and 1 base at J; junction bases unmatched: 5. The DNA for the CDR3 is TGTGCCAGCAGCGCCCGGGACAGGGGATCCTACAATGAGCAGTTCTTC. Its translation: CASSARDRGSYNEQFF.

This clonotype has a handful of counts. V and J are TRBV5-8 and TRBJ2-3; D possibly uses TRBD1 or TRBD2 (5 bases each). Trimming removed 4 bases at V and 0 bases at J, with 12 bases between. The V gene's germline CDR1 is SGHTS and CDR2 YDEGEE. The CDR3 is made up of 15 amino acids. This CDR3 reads CASSPGRGSTDTQYF. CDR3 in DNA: TGTGCCAGCAGCCCGGGACGAGGGAGCACAGATACGCAGTATTTT.

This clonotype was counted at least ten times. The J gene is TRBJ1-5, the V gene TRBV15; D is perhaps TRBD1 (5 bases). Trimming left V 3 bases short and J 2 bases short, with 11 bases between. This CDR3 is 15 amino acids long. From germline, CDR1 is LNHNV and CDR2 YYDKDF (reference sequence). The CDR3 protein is CATSREIRGNQPQHF. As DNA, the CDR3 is TGTGCCACCAGCAGGGAAATCAGGGGCAATCAGCCCCAGCATTTT. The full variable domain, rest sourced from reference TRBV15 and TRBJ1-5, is DAMVIQNPRYQVTQFGKPVTLSCSQTLNHNVMYWYQQKSSQAPKLLFHYYDKDFNNEADTPDNFQSRRPNTSFCFLDIRSPGLGDTAMYLCATSREIRGNQPQHFGDGTRLSIL.

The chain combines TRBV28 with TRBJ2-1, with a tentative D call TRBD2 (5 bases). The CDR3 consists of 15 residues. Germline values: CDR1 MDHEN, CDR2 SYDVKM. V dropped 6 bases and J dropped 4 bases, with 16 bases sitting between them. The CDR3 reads CASRRAGGEYNEQFF. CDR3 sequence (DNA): TGTGCCAGCAGACGGGCAGGTGGGGAGTACAATGAGCAGTTCTTC.

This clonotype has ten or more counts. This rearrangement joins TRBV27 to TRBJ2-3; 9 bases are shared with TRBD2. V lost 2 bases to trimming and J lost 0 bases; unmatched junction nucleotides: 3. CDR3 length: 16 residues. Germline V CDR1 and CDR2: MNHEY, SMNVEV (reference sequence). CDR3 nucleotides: TGTGCCAGCAGTTTAGGGACTAGCCGGAGCACAGATACGCAGTATTTT. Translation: CASSLGTSRSTDTQYF.

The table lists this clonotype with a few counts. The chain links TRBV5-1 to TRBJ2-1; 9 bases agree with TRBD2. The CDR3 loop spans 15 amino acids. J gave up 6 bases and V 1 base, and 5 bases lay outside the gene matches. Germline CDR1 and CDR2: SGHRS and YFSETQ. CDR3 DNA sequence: TGCGCCAGCAGCTTGCTAGCGGGGACGACCAATGAGCAGTTCTTC. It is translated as CASSLLAGTTNEQFF.

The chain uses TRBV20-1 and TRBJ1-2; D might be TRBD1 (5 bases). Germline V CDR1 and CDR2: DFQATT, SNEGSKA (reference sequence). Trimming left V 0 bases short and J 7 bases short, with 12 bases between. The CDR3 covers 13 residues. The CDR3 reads CSAREKSGIGYTF. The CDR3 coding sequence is TGCAGTGCTAGAGAGAAATCAGGGATTGGCTACACCTTC.

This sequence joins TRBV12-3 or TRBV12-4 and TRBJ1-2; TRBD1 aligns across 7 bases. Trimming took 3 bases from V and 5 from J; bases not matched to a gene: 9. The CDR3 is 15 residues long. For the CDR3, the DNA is TGTGCCAGCAGTTTGAGCGACAGGGTTGGGTATGGCTACACCTTC. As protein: CASSLSDRVGYGYTF.

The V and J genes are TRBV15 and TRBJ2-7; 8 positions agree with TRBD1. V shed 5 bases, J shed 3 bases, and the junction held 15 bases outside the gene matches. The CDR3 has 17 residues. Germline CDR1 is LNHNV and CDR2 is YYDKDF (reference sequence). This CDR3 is CATSGLKDREFSYEQYF. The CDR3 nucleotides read TGTGCCACCAGCGGGTTAAAGGACAGGGAGTTTAGCTACGAGCAGTACTTC.

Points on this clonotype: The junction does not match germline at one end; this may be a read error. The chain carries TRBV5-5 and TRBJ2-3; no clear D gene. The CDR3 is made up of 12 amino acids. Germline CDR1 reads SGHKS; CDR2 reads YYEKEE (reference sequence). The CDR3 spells CASSLDTNTQYF. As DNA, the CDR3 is TGTGCCAGCAGCTTGGACACAAATACGCAGTATTTT.

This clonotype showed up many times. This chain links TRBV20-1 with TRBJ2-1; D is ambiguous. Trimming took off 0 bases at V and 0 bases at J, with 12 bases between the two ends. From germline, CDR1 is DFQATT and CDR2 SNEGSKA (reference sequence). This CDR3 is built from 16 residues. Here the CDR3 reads CSARDPRLSSYNEQFF. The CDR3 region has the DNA TGCAGTGCTAGAGACCCCCGATTGAGCTCCTACAATGAGCAGTTCTTC.